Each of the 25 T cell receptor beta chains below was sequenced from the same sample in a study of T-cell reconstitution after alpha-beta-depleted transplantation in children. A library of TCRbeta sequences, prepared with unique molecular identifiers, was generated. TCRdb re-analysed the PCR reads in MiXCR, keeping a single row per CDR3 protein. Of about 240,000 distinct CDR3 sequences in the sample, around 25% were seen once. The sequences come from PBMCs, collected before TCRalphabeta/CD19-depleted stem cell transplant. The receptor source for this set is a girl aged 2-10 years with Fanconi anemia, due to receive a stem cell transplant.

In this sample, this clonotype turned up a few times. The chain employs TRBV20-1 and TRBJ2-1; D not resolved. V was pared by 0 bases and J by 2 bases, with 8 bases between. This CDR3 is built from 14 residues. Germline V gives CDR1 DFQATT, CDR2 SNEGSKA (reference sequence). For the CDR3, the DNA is TGCAGTGCTAGAGAAAAGGGTACCTACAATGAGCAGTTCTTC. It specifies CSAREKGTYNEQFF.

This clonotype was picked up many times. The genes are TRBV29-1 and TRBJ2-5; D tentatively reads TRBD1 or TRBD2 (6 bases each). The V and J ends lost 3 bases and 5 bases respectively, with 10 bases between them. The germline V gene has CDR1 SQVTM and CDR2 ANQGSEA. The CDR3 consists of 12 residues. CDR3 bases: TGCAGCGTTGAGGGGGGCGGGGAGACCCAGTACTTC. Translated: CSVEGGGETQYF.

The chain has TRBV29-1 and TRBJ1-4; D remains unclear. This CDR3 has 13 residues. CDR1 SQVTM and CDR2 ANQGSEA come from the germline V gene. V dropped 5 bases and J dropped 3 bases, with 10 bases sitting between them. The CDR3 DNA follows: TGCAGCGTTTTGGATATGGCTAATGAAAAACTGTTTTTT. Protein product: CSVLDMANEKLFF.

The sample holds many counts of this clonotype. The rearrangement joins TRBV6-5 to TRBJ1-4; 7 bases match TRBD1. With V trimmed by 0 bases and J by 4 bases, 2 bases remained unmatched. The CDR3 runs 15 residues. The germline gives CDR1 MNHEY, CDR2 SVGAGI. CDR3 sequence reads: CASSYSGQSNEKLFF. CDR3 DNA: TGTGCCAGCAGTTACTCGGGACAGAGTAATGAAAAACTGTTTTTT.

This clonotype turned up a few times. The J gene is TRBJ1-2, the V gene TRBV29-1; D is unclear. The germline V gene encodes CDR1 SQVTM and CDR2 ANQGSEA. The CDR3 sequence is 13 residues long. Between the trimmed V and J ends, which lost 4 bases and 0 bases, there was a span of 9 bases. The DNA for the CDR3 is TGCAGCGTTGGGTGGGGAGCTAACTATGGCTACACCTTC. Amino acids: CSVGWGANYGYTF.

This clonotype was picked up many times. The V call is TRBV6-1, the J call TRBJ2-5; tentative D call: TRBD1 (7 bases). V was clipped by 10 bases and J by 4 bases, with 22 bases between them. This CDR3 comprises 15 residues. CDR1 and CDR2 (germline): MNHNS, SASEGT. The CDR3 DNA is TGTGCCACCACTACCCTAAACAGGGGAGGAGAGACCCAGTACTTC. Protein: CATTTLNRGGETQYF.

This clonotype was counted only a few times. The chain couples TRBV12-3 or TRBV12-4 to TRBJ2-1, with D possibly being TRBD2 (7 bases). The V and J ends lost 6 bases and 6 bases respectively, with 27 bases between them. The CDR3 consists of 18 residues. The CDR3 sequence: CASSPHGGLAAQSNEQFF. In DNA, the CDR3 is TGTGCCAGCAGCCCACACGGGGGGCTAGCGGCCCAAAGCAATGAGCAGTTCTTC.

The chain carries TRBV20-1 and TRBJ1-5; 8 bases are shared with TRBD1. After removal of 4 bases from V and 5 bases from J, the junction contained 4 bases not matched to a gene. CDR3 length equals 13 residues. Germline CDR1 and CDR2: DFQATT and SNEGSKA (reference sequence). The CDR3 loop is CSATDREYQPQHF. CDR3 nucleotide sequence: TGCAGTGCTACGGACAGGGAGTATCAGCCCCAGCATTTT.

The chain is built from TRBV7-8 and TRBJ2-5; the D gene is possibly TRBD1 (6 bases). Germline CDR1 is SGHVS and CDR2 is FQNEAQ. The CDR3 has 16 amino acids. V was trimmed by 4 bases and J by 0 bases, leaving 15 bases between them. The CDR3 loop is CASSSDRPKDQETQYF. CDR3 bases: TGTGCCAGCAGCTCGGACAGACCAAAGGACCAAGAGACCCAGTACTTC. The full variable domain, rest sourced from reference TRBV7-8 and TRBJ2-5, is GAGVSQSPRYKVAKRGQDVALRCDPISGHVSLFWYQQALGQGPEFLTYFQNEAQLDKSGLPSDRFFAERPEGSVSTLKIQRTQQEDSAVYLCASSSDRPKDQETQYFGPGTRLLVL.

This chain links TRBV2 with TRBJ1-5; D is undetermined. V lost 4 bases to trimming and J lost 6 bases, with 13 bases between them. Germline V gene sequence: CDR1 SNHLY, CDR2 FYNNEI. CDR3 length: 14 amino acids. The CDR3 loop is CASSVFGDPQPQHF. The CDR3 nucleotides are TGTGCCAGCAGTGTTTTCGGAGATCCTCAGCCCCAGCATTTT.

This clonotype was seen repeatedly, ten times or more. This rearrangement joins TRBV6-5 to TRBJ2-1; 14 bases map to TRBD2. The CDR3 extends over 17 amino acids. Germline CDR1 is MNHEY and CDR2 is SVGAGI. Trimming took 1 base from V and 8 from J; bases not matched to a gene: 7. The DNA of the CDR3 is TGTGCCAGCAGTTACTTTCGGACTAGCGGGAGGACCGATGAGCAGTTCTTC. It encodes CASSYFRTSGRTDEQFF.

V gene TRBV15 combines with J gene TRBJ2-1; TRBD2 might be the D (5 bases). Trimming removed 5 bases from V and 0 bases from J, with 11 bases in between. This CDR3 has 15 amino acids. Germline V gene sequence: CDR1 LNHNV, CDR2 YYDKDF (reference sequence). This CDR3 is CATSWIRGSYNEQFF. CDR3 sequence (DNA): TGTGCCACCAGCTGGATTCGGGGCTCCTACAATGAGCAGTTCTTC.

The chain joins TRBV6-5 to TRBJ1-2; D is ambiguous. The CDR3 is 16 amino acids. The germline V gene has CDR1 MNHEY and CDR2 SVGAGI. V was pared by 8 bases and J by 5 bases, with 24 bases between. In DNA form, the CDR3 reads TGTGCCAGCCCAGCGGTGCCCGGACCCAGTAATTATGGCTACACCTTC. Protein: CASPAVPGPSNYGYTF.

CDR3 in amino acids: CSARDLSYSTDTQYF. The CDR3 nucleotides read TGCAGTGCTAGAGATCTAAGCTATAGCACAGATACGCAGTATTTT. This sequence joins TRBV20-1 and TRBJ2-3, with D hard to call. The CDR3 is 15 amino acids. CDR1 is DFQATT, CDR2 SNEGSKA, per germline (reference sequence). Trimming took 0 bases from V and 0 from J, leaving 10 bases between them.

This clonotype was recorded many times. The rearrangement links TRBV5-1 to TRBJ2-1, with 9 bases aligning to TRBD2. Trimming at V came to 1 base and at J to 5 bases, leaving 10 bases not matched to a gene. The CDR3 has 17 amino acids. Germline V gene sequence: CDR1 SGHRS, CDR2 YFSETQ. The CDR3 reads CASSLRPTSGGDNEQFF. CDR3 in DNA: TGCGCCAGCAGCTTGAGGCCGACTAGCGGTGGGGACAATGAGCAGTTCTTC.

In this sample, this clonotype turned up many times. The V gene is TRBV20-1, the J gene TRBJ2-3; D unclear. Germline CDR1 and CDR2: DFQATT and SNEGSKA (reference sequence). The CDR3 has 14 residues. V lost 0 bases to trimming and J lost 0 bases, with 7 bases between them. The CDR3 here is CSAREGSSTDTQYF. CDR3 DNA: TGCAGTGCTAGAGAGGGTTCTAGCACAGATACGCAGTATTTT.

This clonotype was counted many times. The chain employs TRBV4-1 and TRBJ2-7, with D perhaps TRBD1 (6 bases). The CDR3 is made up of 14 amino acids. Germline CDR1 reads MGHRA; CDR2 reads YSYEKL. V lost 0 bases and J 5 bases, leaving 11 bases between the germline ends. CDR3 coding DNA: TGCGCCAGCAGCCAAGAGGGGGCCGTTGACGAGCAGTACTTC. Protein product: CASSQEGAVDEQYF.

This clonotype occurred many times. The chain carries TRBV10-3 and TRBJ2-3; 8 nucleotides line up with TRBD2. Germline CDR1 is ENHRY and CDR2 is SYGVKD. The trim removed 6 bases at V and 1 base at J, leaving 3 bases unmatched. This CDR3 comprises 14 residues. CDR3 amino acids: CAIRKAGGTDTQYF. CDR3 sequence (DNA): TGTGCCATCAGGAAAGCGGGGGGCACAGATACGCAGTATTTT.

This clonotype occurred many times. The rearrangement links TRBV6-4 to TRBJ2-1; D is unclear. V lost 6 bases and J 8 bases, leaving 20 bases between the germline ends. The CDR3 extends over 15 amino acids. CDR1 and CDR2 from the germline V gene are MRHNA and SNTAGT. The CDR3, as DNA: TGTGCCAGCAGACGCGTAGCAGGCTGGGCGGATGAGCAGTTCTTC. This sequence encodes CASRRVAGWADEQFF.

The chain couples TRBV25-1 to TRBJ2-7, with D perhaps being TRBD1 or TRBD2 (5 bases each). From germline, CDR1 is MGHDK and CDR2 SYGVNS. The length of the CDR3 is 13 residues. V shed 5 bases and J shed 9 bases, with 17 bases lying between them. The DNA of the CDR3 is TGTGCCAGCAGTCCCCCAGGGACGGAACCGCAGTACTTC. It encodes CASSPPGTEPQYF.

CDR3 protein: CSATGTGRQETQYF. The CDR3 bases are TGCAGTGCTACAGGGACAGGGCGACAAGAGACCCAGTACTTC. The gene calls are TRBV20-1 and TRBJ2-5; 9 bases are a match to TRBD1. The germline V gene encodes CDR1 DFQATT and CDR2 SNEGSKA (reference sequence). The ends lost 4 bases at V and 2 bases at J; junction bases unmatched: 5. The length of the CDR3 is 14 residues.

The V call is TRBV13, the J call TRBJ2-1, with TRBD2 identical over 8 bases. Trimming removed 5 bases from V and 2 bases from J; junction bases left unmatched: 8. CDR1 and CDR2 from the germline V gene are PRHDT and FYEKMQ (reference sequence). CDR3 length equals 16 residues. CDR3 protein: CASSQPGLEAYNEQFF. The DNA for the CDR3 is TGTGCCAGCAGCCAACCGGGACTAGAAGCCTACAATGAGCAGTTCTTC. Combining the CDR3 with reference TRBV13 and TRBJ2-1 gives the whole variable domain AAGVIQSPRHLIKEKRETATLKCYPIPRHDTVYWYQQGPGQDPQFLISFYEKMQSDKGSIPDRFSAQQFSDYHSELNMSSLELGDSALYFCASSQPGLEAYNEQFFGPGTRLTVL.

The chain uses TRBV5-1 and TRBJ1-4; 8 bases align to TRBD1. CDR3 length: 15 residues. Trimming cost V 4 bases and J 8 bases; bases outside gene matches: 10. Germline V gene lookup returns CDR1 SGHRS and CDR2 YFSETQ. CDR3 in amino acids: CASSTRTGGGEKLFF. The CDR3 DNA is TGCGCCAGCAGCACCAGAACAGGGGGGGGCGAAAAACTGTTTTTT.

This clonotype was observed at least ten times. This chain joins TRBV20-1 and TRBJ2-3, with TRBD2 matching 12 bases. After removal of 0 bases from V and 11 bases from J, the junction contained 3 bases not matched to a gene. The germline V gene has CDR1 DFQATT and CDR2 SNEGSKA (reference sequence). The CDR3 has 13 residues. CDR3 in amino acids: CSARESSGREQYF. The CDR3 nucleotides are TGCAGTGCTAGAGAATCTAGCGGGAGGGAGCAGTATTTT.

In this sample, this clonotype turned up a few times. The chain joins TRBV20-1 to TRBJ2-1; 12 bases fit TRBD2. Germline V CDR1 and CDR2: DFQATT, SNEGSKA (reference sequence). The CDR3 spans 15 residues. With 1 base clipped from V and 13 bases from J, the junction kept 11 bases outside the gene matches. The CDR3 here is CSARARTSGTITQFF. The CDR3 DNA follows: TGCAGTGCTAGAGCGAGGACTAGCGGGACCATCACTCAGTTCTTC.